The 6 T cell receptor beta chains presented below share a single source sample, sequenced in a study of identical twins. TCRdb passed the 5' RACE reads through MiXCR, listing each CDR3 protein once. Among about 520,000 distinct CDR3 sequences listed, roughly a fifth were seen once. The data also belong to a second study, concerning T cells expressing NK-cell markers.

Material: CD4+ T cells sorted from blood. These receptors were obtained from a woman aged 18-35 years in good health.

This clonotype was found a few times. The CDR3 region is CSVGRTVNTEAFF. The CDR3 bases are TGCAGCGTTGGCCGGACAGTGAACACTGAAGCTTTCTTT. V usage is TRBV29-1 and J usage is TRBJ1-1; a weak D match, TRBD1 (6 bases). This CDR3 has 13 residues. V gave up 4 bases and J gave up 0 bases, with 9 bases separating them. The V gene's germline CDR1 is SQVTM and CDR2 ANQGSEA. Filled out from reference TRBV29-1 and TRBJ1-1, the complete variable domain reads SAVISQKPSRDICQRGTSLTIQCQVDSQVTMMFWYRQQPGQSLTLIATANQGSEATYESGFVIDKFPISRPNLTFSTLTVSNMSPEDSSIYLCSVGRTVNTEAFFGQGTRLTVV.

This clonotype showed up just a few times. The J gene is TRBJ2-3, the V gene TRBV5-1; possible D gene TRBD2, 5 bases. The germline CDR1 and CDR2 sequences are SGHRS and YFSETQ. V lost 0 bases and J lost 4, with 6 bases in between. The CDR3 spans 13 residues. CDR3 protein: CASSLELADTQYF. The CDR3 bases are TGCGCCAGCAGCTTGGAACTAGCAGATACGCAGTATTTT.

This clonotype was counted a few times. V usage is TRBV4-2 and J usage is TRBJ1-1, with no clear D. The germline gives CDR1 LGHNA, CDR2 YNFKEQ. CDR3 length equals 16 residues. The V end lost 1 base, the J end lost 7 bases, and 19 bases lay between the germline ends. The CDR3 DNA is TGTGCCAGCAGCCAAGGGACGGCCCAGTCCCTAGGTGAAGCTTTCTTT. Protein product: CASSQGTAQSLGEAFF.

Only a few counts were recorded for this clonotype. The J gene is TRBJ2-7, the V gene TRBV18; no definite D call. CDR3 length equals 12 residues. V was trimmed by 2 bases and J by 6 bases, leaving 8 bases between them. Germline CDR1 KGHSH, CDR2 LQKENI. DNA of the CDR3: TGTGCCAGCTCACCAGGTTCAGCCGAGCAGTACTTC. It translates to CASSPGSAEQYF.

CDR3 loop: CASSFPGTMGEQYF. CDR3 DNA: TGTGCCAGCAGCTTCCCCGGGACTATGGGGGAGCAGTACTTC. The chain joins TRBV7-9 to TRBJ2-7; 7 bases align to TRBD2. V lost 3 bases, J lost 7 bases, and 9 bases stayed unmatched. The CDR3 contains 14 residues. Germline V gene sequence: CDR1 SEHNR, CDR2 FQNEAQ (reference sequence).

This chain uses TRBV23-1 with TRBJ2-3; D possibly matches TRBD1 or TRBD2 (6 bases each). TRBV23-1 is flagged as an ORF with uncertain function. The CDR3 runs to 18 residues. Trimming took 1 base from V and 5 from J, leaving 22 bases between them. The CDR3 loop reads CASSQFPTTRGRRDTQYF. The CDR3, as DNA: TGCGCCAGCAGTCAATTCCCTACCACCCGGGGGCGACGAGATACGCAGTATTTT.